Below, one T cell receptor (beta chain) is given with its context. The antigen remains undetermined. The sample comes from a study of T cell responses to AZD1222 COVID-19 vaccine. The study pooled second doses at about 4 or about 12 weeks. Here immunoSEQ multiplex PCR was the method, and the copy in TCRdb shows in-frame clones only, minus some. The sample holds fewer than 130,000 clones; 70% to 90% are singletons and the top ten take about 15%. The V gene lost 1 base and the J gene lost 11 bases, with 12 bases spanning the gap. Germline loops: CDR1 SGHTS, CDR2 YDEGEE. CDR3 length: 12 residues. Study observations and caveats: Increases in Spike-specific TCR breadth and depth were seen after two AZD1222 doses.

The V call is TRBV5-8, the J call TRBJ1-1; D unresolved. Sample: peripheral blood, taken 28 days after the second AZD1222 dose. The receptor comes from an adult who received the AZD1222 COVID-19 vaccine. The CDR3 sequence is CASSLYWGPAFF. DNA for the CDR3: TGTGCCAGCAGCTTGTATTGGGGTCCGGCTTTCTTT.